A single sample gave rise to the 11 T cell receptor beta chains below, sequenced in a study of T cell clonality in common variable immunodeficiency. Measured with immunoSEQ multiplex PCR; TCRdb has only the in-frame clones, and not every one. The record shows more than 25,000 clones for this sample, with no singletons present. Study results and limitations: Common variable immunodeficiency TCR beta sequences reportedly had fewer deletions and N-nucleotide insertions.

What these receptors recognize is not known. The specimen was peripheral blood mononuclear cells. The source is a human donor with common variable immunodeficiency.

This clone has only a few counts. The CDR3 extends 3 residues past the end of the read, so its final part is completed from the germline J gene. The V call is TRBV18, the J call TRBJ2-1; D possibly corresponds to TRBD2 (6 bases). Germline assignment: CDR1 KGHSH and CDR2 LQKENI. This CDR3 contains 15 residues. V gave up 2 bases and J gave up 6 bases, with 14 bases separating them. CDR3 sequence: CASSPDVAAGNEQFF. The sequenced part of the CDR3 DNA is TGTGCCAGCTCACCAGATGTAGCGGCGGGCAATGAG.

This clone has at least ten counts. The sequenced fragment ends 3 residues before the CDR3 boundary, so the rest is inferred from the germline J gene. This chain joins TRBV18 and TRBJ1-1, with TRBD1 matching over 9 bases. The CDR3 is 16 amino acids. CDR1 and CDR2 from the germline V gene are KGHSH and LQKENI. The junction had 11 bases not matched to a gene; V was cut back by 4 bases and J by 5 bases. The CDR3 bases that were read are TGTGCCAGCTCACTCCGAACAGGGGGCGGTTTTACTGAA. Amino acids: CASSLRTGGGFTE. The entire CDR3 sequence reads CASSLRTGGGFTEAFF.

A remark on this clone: Sequencing ends 3 residues short of the CDR3 end; the germline J gene provides the rest. This chain uses TRBV7-2 with TRBJ2-1, with D hard to call. Trimming shortened V by 2 bases and J by 6 bases, and 14 bases separated the two germline ends. The V gene's germline CDR1 is SGHTA and CDR2 FQGNSA. The CDR3 has 15 residues. CDR3 DNA, as far as it was read: TGTGCCAGCAGCTTAAGTGTCGGGTACCTCAATGAG. This translates into CASSLSVGYLNE. The full CDR3 protein is CASSLSVGYLNEQFF.

This clone was recorded many times. The read comes to an end 3 residues before the CDR3 does, leaving the germline J gene to fill in the end. The rearrangement uses TRBV6-4 and TRBJ1-2, with D possibly TRBD1 on 6 matching bases. The CDR3 length is 15 residues. V was clipped by 9 bases and J by 3 bases, with 20 bases between them. The V gene's germline CDR1 is MRHNA and CDR2 SNTAGT. The sequenced part of the CDR3 DNA is TGTGCCAGACGGGCCACTGATACAGGGTACTATGGC. Protein: CARRATDTGYYG. The whole CDR3 protein is CARRATDTGYYGYTF.

This clone was counted between two and nine times. Read coverage stops 3 residues before the CDR3 terminus; the germline J gene supplies the remainder. V and J are TRBV19 and TRBJ1-5; 8 bases line up with TRBD1. V dropped 5 bases and J dropped 4; count of bases not matched to a gene: 4. The length of the CDR3 is 14 residues. Looked up from germline, CDR1 is LNHDA and CDR2 is SQIVND (reference sequence). The part of the CDR3 DNA that was read is TGTGCCAGTAGTTTCGACAGGGGTAATCAGCCC. Translated, it gives CASSFDRGNQP. The CDR3 as a whole reads CASSFDRGNQPQHF.

About this clone itself: The read gets to within 3 residues of the CDR3 end, and the germline J gene fills in the rest. The rearrangement uses TRBV19 and TRBJ1-1; D is undetermined. CDR3 length: 15 residues. V was cut by 2 bases and J by 4 bases, with 14 bases left in between. Germline V gene data show CDR1 as LNHDA and CDR2 as SQIVND (reference sequence). CDR3 region: CASSIYGNTGTEAFF. The DNA read from the CDR3 is TGTGCCAGTAGTATATACGGAAACACGGGCACTGAA.

In this sample, this clone turned up a few times. The CDR3 end falls 3 residues outside the read, so it is completed with the germline J gene. This chain links TRBV20-1 with TRBJ2-1; the D gene is possibly TRBD2 (6 bases). The length of the CDR3 is 15 residues. Per germline, CDR1 DFQATT and CDR2 SNEGSKA (reference sequence). Trimming removed 0 bases at V and 3 bases at J, with 12 bases between. The CDR3 DNA, read in part, is TGCAGTGCTAGAGATAGCGGAGCAAACTACAATGAG. The encoded protein is CSARDSGANYNE. The entire CDR3 reads CSARDSGANYNEQFF.

This clone was observed a few times. The read ends 3 residues shy of where the CDR3 ends; the end is completed using the germline J gene. This chain connects TRBV6-2 or TRBV6-3 to TRBJ2-7, with 9 bases aligning to TRBD2. The CDR3 loop spans 14 amino acids. CDR1 and CDR2 from the germline V gene are MNHEY and SVGEGT. V shed 4 bases and J 4 bases; nucleotides not matched to a gene: 5. The CDR3 sequence: CASSSLAGKYEQYF. The CDR3 bases that were read are TGTGCCAGCAGTTCCCTAGCGGGAAAGTACGAG.

Remarks on this clone: The DNA ends 3 residues before the CDR3 does, and the rest of the CDR3 is filled in from the germline J gene. The chain carries TRBV30 and TRBJ1-2, with no clear D. Per the germline V gene, CDR1 is GTSNPN and CDR2 is SVGIG (reference sequence). V lost 8 bases to trimming and J lost 2 bases, with 15 bases between them. This CDR3 has 13 residues. CDR3 bases read: TGTGCCGGGAAATCTAGCGCGAACTATGGC. Its translation: CAGKSSANYG. The whole CDR3 is CAGKSSANYGYTF. Variable domain in full (rest from reference TRBV30 and TRBJ1-2): SQTIHQWPATLVQPVGSPLSLECTVEGTSNPNLYWYRQAAGRGLQLLFYSVGIGQISSEVPQNLSASRPQDRQFILSSKKLLLSDSGFYLCAGKSSANYGYTFGSGTRLTVV.

This clone was seen more than once but under ten times. The covered CDR3 bases are TGTGCCAGCAGCGGGCAAGGGGGCACCGGGGAG. Amino acid sequence: CASSGQGGTGE. The entire CDR3 protein is CASSGQGGTGELFF. The rearrangement links TRBV7-6 to TRBJ2-2; D possibly corresponds to TRBD1 (6 bases). Sequencing ends 3 residues short of the CDR3 end; the germline J gene provides the rest. This CDR3 contains 14 residues. Deletions cut 5 bases from V and 4 bases from J, with 11 bases between. In germline, CDR1 is SGHVS, CDR2 FNYEAQ. Based on the CDR3 plus reference TRBV7-6 and TRBJ2-2, the full variable domain is GAGVSQSPRYKVTKRGQDVALRCDPISGHVSLYWYRQALGQGPEFLTYFNYEAQQDKSGLPNDRFSAERPEGSISTLTIQRTEQRDSAMYRCASSGQGGTGELFFGEGSRLTVL.

This clone was seen ten or more times. The CDR3 spells CAWSGQRGSNEKLFF. The CDR3 DNA, read in part, is TGTGCCTGGAGTGGGCAGAGGGGTTCTAATGAAAAA. This chain uses TRBV30 with TRBJ1-4; TRBD1 is a possible D gene (5 bases). The DNA ends 3 residues before the CDR3 does, and the rest of the CDR3 is filled in from the germline J gene. CDR3 length: 15 residues. Germline CDR1 and CDR2: GTSNPN and SVGIG (reference sequence). Trimming removed 1 base from V and 3 bases from J, with 12 bases in between.